This paragraph covers one T cell receptor beta chain sequence. Source study methods: Reference gene primer amplification gave estimated nucleated cell counts. Assay used: immunoSEQ multiplex PCR; TCRdb lists only in-frame clones, some missing. V and J calls and clone size follow that table, whereas D and trimming were derived from the DNA. The data hold about 100,000 clones, with about 89% observed a single time. This sample stems from a study of blood T cell repertoires in COVID-19. On the study more broadly: From the United States, Italy and Spain came samples of acute and convalescent COVID-19. The analysed material was cDNA or gDNA that came from T cells, B-cell-depleted T cells, or PBMCs.

Sample: peripheral blood. The sequence derives from a man in his fifties with acute or convalescent COVID-19.

For the CDR3, the DNA is TGTGCCAGGGGTAGAGACAGGGGAGAGGAAAAACTGTTTTTT. Protein: CARGRDRGEEKLFF. This rearrangement joins TRBV5-6 to TRBJ1-4, with 8 bases that match TRBD1. This CDR3 has 14 residues. The V and J ends lost 8 bases and 8 bases, in that order; junction bases with no gene match: 11. Germline CDR1 and CDR2: SGHDT and YYEEEE.